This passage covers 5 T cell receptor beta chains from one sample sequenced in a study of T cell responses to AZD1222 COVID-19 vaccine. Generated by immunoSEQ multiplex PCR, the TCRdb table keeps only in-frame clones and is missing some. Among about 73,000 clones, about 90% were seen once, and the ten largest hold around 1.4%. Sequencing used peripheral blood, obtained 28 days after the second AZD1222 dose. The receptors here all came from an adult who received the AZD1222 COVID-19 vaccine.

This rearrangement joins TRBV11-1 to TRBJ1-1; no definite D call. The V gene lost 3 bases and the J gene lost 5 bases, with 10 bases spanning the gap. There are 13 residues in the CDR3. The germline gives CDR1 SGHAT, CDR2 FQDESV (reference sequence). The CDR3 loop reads CASSFTERTEAFF. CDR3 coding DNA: TGTGCCAGCAGCTTCACTGAGAGGACTGAAGCTTTCTTT.

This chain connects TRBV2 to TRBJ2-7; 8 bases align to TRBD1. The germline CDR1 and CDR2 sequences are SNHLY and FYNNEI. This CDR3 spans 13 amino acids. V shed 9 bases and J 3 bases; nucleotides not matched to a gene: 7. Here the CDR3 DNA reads TGTGCCAGTGACGGGACAGGAGACTACGAGCAGTACTTC. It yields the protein CASDGTGDYEQYF. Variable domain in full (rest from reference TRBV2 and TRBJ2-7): EPEVTQTPSHQVTQMGQEVILRCVPISNHLYFYWYRQILGQKVEFLVSFYNNEISEKSEIFDDQFSVERPDGSNFTLKIRSTKLEDSAMYFCASDGTGDYEQYFGPGTRLTVT.

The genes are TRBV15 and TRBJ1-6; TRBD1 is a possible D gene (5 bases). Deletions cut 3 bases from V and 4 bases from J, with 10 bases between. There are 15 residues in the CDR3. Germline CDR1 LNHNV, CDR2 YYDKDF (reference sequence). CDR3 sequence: CATSRPGPYNSPLHF. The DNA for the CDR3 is TGTGCCACCAGCAGGCCGGGACCGTATAATTCACCCCTCCACTTT. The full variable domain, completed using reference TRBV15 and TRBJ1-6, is DAMVIQNPRYQVTQFGKPVTLSCSQTLNHNVMYWYQQKSSQAPKLLFHYYDKDFNNEADTPDNFQSRRPNTSFCFLDIRSPGLGDTAMYLCATSRPGPYNSPLHFGNGTRLTVT.

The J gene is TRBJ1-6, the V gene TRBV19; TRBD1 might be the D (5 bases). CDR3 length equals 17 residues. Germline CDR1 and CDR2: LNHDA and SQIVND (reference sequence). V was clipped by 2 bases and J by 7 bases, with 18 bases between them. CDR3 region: CASSITGRGSGNSPLHF. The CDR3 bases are TGTGCCAGTAGTATAACGGGAAGGGGCAGTGGGAATTCACCCCTCCACTTT. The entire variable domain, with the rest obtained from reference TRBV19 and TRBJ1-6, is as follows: DGGITQSPKYLFRKEGQNVTLSCEQNLNHDAMYWYRQDPGQGLRLIYYSQIVNDFQKGDIAEGYSVSREKKESFPLTVTSAQKNPTAFYLCASSITGRGSGNSPLHFGNGTRLTVT.

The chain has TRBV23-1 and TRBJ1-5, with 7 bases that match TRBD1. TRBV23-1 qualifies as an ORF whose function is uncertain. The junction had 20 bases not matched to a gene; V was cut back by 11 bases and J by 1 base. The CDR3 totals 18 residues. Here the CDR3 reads CAVGTGTDSLASNQPQHF. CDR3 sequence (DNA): TGCGCCGTTGGCACCGGGACAGATTCTTTGGCGAGCAATCAGCCCCAGCATTTT.